This TCR beta chain derives from a study of cytomegalovirus exposure and HLA in healthy donors. In the study overall: The roughly 120 validation repertoires were reported in a later analysis to have been generated on the same platform as the approximately 700 first-cohort repertoires. Overall study findings and caveats: Associated with cytomegalovirus, according to the listing, were 150 to 200 TCR beta chains. The finding came from a later analysis; first-cohort TCR clusters tended to co-occur in the 130 or so validation repertoires.

Concerning this clone itself: Its antigen is unknown.

Donors were drawn from the approximately 130-subject validation cohort, separate from the 666-subject first cohort. Sequenced by immunoSEQ multiplex PCR; TCRdb stores in-frame clones only, minus some. The data contain 350,000 or so clones, about nine tenths of them singletons. The TCR sequence derives from a young woman in good health and CMV-seronegative. Specimen: PBMCs.

The DNA of the CDR3 is TGTGCCAGCAGTAGCACGCGGACTAGCGGGACGCATGAGCAGTTCTTC. Translation gives CASSSTRTSGTHEQFF. The chain has TRBV28 and TRBJ2-1; TRBD2 matches 12 bases. The V gene's germline CDR1 is MDHEN and CDR2 SYDVKM. V trimming: 5 bases; J trimming: 8 bases; junction bases outside the gene matches: 10. CDR3 length: 16 amino acids.